What follows are 20 T cell receptor beta chains derived from one specimen sequenced in a study of blood T cell repertoires in COVID-19. The method was immunoSEQ multiplex PCR; TCRdb's version includes in-frame clones alone and lacks a portion of them. The sample holds roughly 200,000 clones; about 79% are singletons and the top ten take around 13%. Sequenced material: peripheral blood. The receptors derive from a human donor in a cohort sampled during active COVID-19.

The J gene is TRBJ1-6, the V gene TRBV5-1; D may be TRBD1 (6 bases). CDR1 is SGHRS, CDR2 YFSETQ, per germline. V lost 4 bases, J lost 5 bases, and 10 bases lay in between. The CDR3 consists of 14 residues. The CDR3 coding sequence is TGCGCCAGCAGCCGACAGGCGGATAATTCACCCCTCCACTTT. Amino acids: CASSRQADNSPLHF.

The V gene is TRBV5-1, the J gene TRBJ2-5; D is unclear. V lost 5 bases and J 2 bases, leaving 22 bases between the germline ends. CDR3 length: 17 amino acids. Germline V gene lookup returns CDR1 SGHRS and CDR2 YFSETQ. The DNA of the CDR3 is TGCGCCAGCAGTCAATTAAACGCTGGCGGAGCACAAGAGACCCAGTACTTC. This gives the protein CASSQLNAGGAQETQYF.

This clone was detected a few times. The same CDR3 also results from other DNA sequences found in this sample. The chain couples TRBV5-1 to TRBJ2-7, with TRBD2 as a possible D gene (6 bases). Germline lookup yields CDR1 SGHRS and CDR2 YFSETQ. The CDR3 spans 12 residues. V lost 4 bases and J lost 2, with 7 bases in between. The CDR3 protein is CASSPGAYEQYF. Here the CDR3 DNA reads TGCGCCAGCAGCCCGGGGGCCTACGAGCAGTACTTC.

The chain couples TRBV13 to TRBJ2-2, with TRBD1 matching over 9 bases. Germline loops: CDR1 PRHDT, CDR2 FYEKMQ (reference sequence). There are 17 residues in the CDR3. The trim removed 5 bases at V and 1 base at J, leaving 8 bases unmatched. As DNA, the CDR3 is TGTGCCAGCAGCCCCTCCCTGGGACAGGGGAACACCGGGGAGCTGTTTTTT. This sequence encodes CASSPSLGQGNTGELFF.

The chain has TRBV27 and TRBJ2-7; 8 nucleotides align to TRBD2. Looked up from germline, CDR1 is MNHEY and CDR2 is SMNVEV (reference sequence). The ends lost 1 base at V and 2 bases at J; junction bases unmatched: 16. The CDR3 spans 19 residues. The CDR3: CASSLYPSGWNGRAYEQYF. Here the CDR3 DNA reads TGTGCCAGCAGTTTATACCCCTCAGGATGGAACGGGAGGGCCTACGAGCAGTACTTC.

The rearrangement joins TRBV5-4 to TRBJ2-5, with 8 bases fitting TRBD1. CDR1 and CDR2 from the germline V gene are SGHNT and YYREEE (reference sequence). Trimming took 4 bases from V and 6 from J; bases not matched to a gene: 11. The CDR3 covers 15 residues. CDR3: CASSPGGQGVKTQYF. In DNA form, the CDR3 reads TGTGCCAGCAGCCCAGGCGGACAGGGTGTGAAGACCCAGTACTTC.

The V call is TRBV19, the J call TRBJ1-5; the D gene is possibly TRBD1 (5 bases). This CDR3 has 15 amino acids. V dropped 7 bases and J dropped 1 base, with 14 bases sitting between them. CDR1 and CDR2 from the germline V gene are LNHDA and SQIVND (reference sequence). DNA for the CDR3: TGTGCCAGTAAATTAGCAGGGCGAAGCAATCAGCCCCAGCATTTT. Translation gives CASKLAGRSNQPQHF.

The chain recombines TRBV19 with TRBJ1-4; the D gene is possibly TRBD1 (6 bases). V lost 11 bases to trimming and J lost 0 bases, with 16 bases between them. Per the germline V gene, CDR1 is LNHDA and CDR2 is SQIVND (reference sequence). The CDR3 totals 15 residues. The CDR3 loop is CAEWDTDSTNEKLFF. CDR3 bases: TGTGCCGAATGGGACACCGATTCAACTAATGAAAAACTGTTTTTT.

The chain uses TRBV27 and TRBJ2-7; a possible D gene is TRBD1 (5 bases). The germline gives CDR1 MNHEY, CDR2 SMNVEV (reference sequence). The ends were cut back, 8 bases at V and 3 bases at J, with 14 bases in the middle. The CDR3 is 13 amino acids. As DNA, the CDR3 is TGTGCCAGCGGGGCAGGAACAGACTACGAGCAGTACTTC. Encoded protein: CASGAGTDYEQYF.

The chain couples TRBV4-2 to TRBJ2-2; TRBD2 aligns across 7 bases. V lost 5 bases and J lost 0; bases outside the gene matches: 18. The germline V gene has CDR1 LGHNA and CDR2 YNFKEQ. The CDR3 is 20 residues long. The CDR3 region is CASSSPRGSRITANTGELFF. The CDR3 DNA follows: TGTGCCAGCAGCTCCCCGCGGGGGAGTCGAATCACCGCGAACACCGGGGAGCTGTTTTTT.

V gene TRBV4-1 combines with J gene TRBJ2-7; TRBD1 agrees at 8 bases. Losses at the gene ends were 4 bases for V and 2 bases for J; bases not matched to a gene: 10. Germline V CDR1 and CDR2: MGHRA, YSYEKL. CDR3 length: 16 amino acids. The CDR3 DNA sequence: TGCGCCAGCAGCCTTACCGGACAGGGATCCCCCTACGAGCAGTACTTC. This gives the protein CASSLTGQGSPYEQYF.

The chain employs TRBV5-1 and TRBJ2-5; possibly TRBD1 for D (6 bases). Germline CDR1 is SGHRS and CDR2 is YFSETQ. The CDR3 has 15 amino acids. Trimming removed 1 base at V and 0 bases at J, with 10 bases between. The CDR3 is CASSLTGPYQETQYF. The CDR3 nucleotides read TGCGCCAGCAGCTTGACAGGGCCGTACCAAGAGACCCAGTACTTC.

This chain uses TRBV7-2 with TRBJ2-5, with D possibly matching TRBD2 (5 bases). The CDR3 is 14 residues long. Germline V gene lookup returns CDR1 SGHTA and CDR2 FQGNSA. With 6 bases removed from V and 3 bases from J, the gap between germline ends came to 14 bases. The chain's CDR3 is CASSRRLLEETQYF. The CDR3 DNA reads TGTGCCAGCAGTAGGCGACTATTAGAAGAGACCCAGTACTTC.

This clone was detected only once. The chain carries TRBV21-1 and TRBJ1-5; TRBD1 reflects the table's D call only, with no check against the DNA. TRBV21-1 is assigned pseudogene status. This CDR3 contains 16 residues. The CDR3 reads CASSSTIQGGNQPQHF. The CDR3 nucleotides read TGTGCCAGCAGCTCGACAATACAGGGGGGCAATCAGCCCCAGCATTTT.

The rearrangement uses TRBV27 and TRBJ1-1; the match to TRBD1 covers 8 bases. This CDR3 is 15 amino acids long. The germline gives CDR1 MNHEY, CDR2 SMNVEV (reference sequence). With V trimmed by 4 bases and J by 5 bases, 9 bases remained unmatched. As DNA, the CDR3 is TGTGCCAGCAGTTGGGACCAGGGGGCAGGGACTGAAGCTTTCTTT. It specifies CASSWDQGAGTEAFF.

This chain joins TRBV18 and TRBJ2-5; tentatively, D is TRBD2 (6 bases). Trimming removed 3 bases at V and 2 bases at J, with 22 bases between. The CDR3 is 18 residues long. Germline CDR1 reads KGHSH; CDR2 reads LQKENI. The CDR3 reads CASSPSLLGRAGQETQYF. The CDR3 coding sequence is TGTGCCAGCTCACCGTCCCTTCTCGGCAGGGCGGGGCAAGAGACCCAGTACTTC.

The gene calls are TRBV19 and TRBJ1-1; no clear D. The CDR3 runs 13 residues. The V gene lost 0 bases and the J gene lost 3 bases, with 5 bases spanning the gap. Germline assignment: CDR1 LNHDA and CDR2 SQIVND (reference sequence). CDR3 protein: CASSIDTYTEAFF. CDR3 in DNA: TGTGCCAGTAGTATAGATACATACACTGAAGCTTTCTTT.

This clone was counted a single time. The rearrangement links TRBV6-5 to TRBJ1-2, with D hard to call. The length of the CDR3 is 12 residues. V was trimmed by 3 bases and J by 7 bases, leaving 9 bases between them. CDR1 and CDR2 from the germline V gene are MNHEY and SVGAGI. Here the CDR3 DNA reads TGTGCCAGCAGTTATGATCGGGTTGGCTACACCTTC. Translation gives CASSYDRVGYTF.

V and J are TRBV18 and TRBJ2-3; D not resolved. The germline V gene has CDR1 KGHSH and CDR2 LQKENI. Trimming shortened V by 3 bases and J by 2 bases, and 15 bases separated the two germline ends. The CDR3 is made up of 16 amino acids. Written as DNA, the CDR3 is TGTGCCAGCTCACCCTCATTCCCCGAGGCCACAGATACGCAGTATTTT. Translated, it gives CASSPSFPEATDTQYF.

This clone was seen just once. The chain links TRBV3-1 (or the pseudogene TRBV3-2) to TRBJ2-1; TRBD2 aligns across 12 bases. CDR1 is LGHDT and CDR2 is YNNKEL in the germline V gene (reference sequence). The CDR3 loop spans 15 amino acids. The ends lost 4 bases at V and 8 bases at J; junction bases unmatched: 6. CDR3 in DNA: TGTGCCAGCAGCCTAAGACTAGCGGGAGACTATGAGCAGTTCTTC. Its protein is CASSLRLAGDYEQFF.